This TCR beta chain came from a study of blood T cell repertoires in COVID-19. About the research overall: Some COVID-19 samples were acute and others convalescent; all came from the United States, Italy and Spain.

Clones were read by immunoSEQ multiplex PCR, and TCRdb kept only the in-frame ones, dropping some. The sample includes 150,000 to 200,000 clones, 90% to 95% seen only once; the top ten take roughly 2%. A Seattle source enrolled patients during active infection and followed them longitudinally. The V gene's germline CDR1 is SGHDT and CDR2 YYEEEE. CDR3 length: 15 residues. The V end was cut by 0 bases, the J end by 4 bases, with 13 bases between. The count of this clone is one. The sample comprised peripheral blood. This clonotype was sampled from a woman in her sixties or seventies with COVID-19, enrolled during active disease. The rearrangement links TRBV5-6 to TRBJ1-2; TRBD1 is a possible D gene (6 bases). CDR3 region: CASSLAAGVPYGYTF. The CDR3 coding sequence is TGTGCCAGCAGCTTGGCGGCAGGGGTCCCCTATGGCTACACCTTC.